The 28 T cell receptor beta chains listed next were all sequenced from one sample in a study of T cell repertoires in cytomegalovirus infection. From the reads, TCRdb called clonotypes with MiXCR, one entry per CDR3 protein. The sample lists 700,000 to 900,000 distinct CDR3 sequences; almost 30% were seen once. For these receptors, no antigen is known. The specimen was cultured CD8+ T cells from PBMCs, collected from culture after CMV antigen stimulation. The receptors originated from a human donor in good health (CMV status not recorded). Some clones in this sample may be carry-over from other donors' samples.

This clonotype has a count of ten or more. The genes are TRBV7-8 and TRBJ2-5; 7 bases agree with TRBD2. The CDR3 covers 15 residues. Germline CDR1 reads SGHVS; CDR2 reads FQNEAQ. V was pared by 5 bases and J by 4 bases, with 10 bases of the junction left unmatched. CDR3: CASSNPIPGGETQYF. CDR3 nucleotides: TGTGCCAGCAGCAATCCTATCCCGGGGGGAGAGACCCAGTACTTC.

The rearrangement links TRBV28 to TRBJ1-1, with D uncertain. The CDR3 consists of 14 residues. Trimming removed 4 bases from V and 1 base from J, with 10 bases in between. Germline CDR1 MDHEN, CDR2 SYDVKM. Here the CDR3 reads CASSSGLSNTEAFF. The CDR3 nucleotides are TGTGCCAGCAGTTCCGGGTTGTCGAACACTGAAGCTTTCTTT. Variable domain in full (rest from reference TRBV28 and TRBJ1-1): DVKVTQSSRYLVKRTGEKVFLECVQDMDHENMFWYRQDPGLGLRLIYFSYDVKMKEKGDIPEGYSVSREKKERFSLILESASTNQTSMYLCASSSGLSNTEAFFGQGTRLTVV.

The sample holds many counts of this clonotype. The V gene is TRBV7-8, the J gene TRBJ2-1; 10 bases map to TRBD1. Germline V lookup: CDR1 SGHVS, CDR2 FQNEAQ. The CDR3 consists of 15 residues. The J segment lost 4 bases and the V segment lost 6 bases, leaving 6 bases of the junction unmatched. The CDR3 loop reads CASSAGTGVYNEQFF. The CDR3 bases are TGTGCCAGCAGTGCCGGGACAGGGGTATACAATGAGCAGTTCTTC.

The rearrangement joins TRBV7-6 to TRBJ1-2, with 7 bases that match TRBD1. The CDR3 has 13 residues. CDR1 and CDR2 from the germline V gene are SGHVS and FNYEAQ. Unmatched junction bases numbered 8, after V lost 5 bases and J lost 8 bases. The CDR3 DNA follows: TGTGCCAGCAGCGGGGACAGCCGGGACGGCTACACCTTC. Protein: CASSGDSRDGYTF.

The rearrangement uses TRBV5-4 and TRBJ2-1; 8 nucleotides agree with TRBD2. This CDR3 spans 16 amino acids. CDR1 SGHNT and CDR2 YYREEE come from the germline V gene (reference sequence). J was trimmed by 4 bases and V by 5 bases; bases with no gene match: 11. The CDR3 sequence: CASSPPSGREYNEQFF. CDR3 DNA sequence: TGTGCCAGCAGTCCTCCTAGCGGGCGGGAATACAATGAGCAGTTCTTC.

The genes are TRBV15 and TRBJ2-4, with D tentatively TRBD2 (6 bases). CDR1 is LNHNV, CDR2 YYDKDF, per germline (reference sequence). The CDR3 is 13 amino acids. The V end lost 5 bases, the J end lost 6 bases, and 11 bases lay between the germline ends. CDR3 region: CATSLRRGNIQYF. Written as DNA, the CDR3 is TGTGCCACCAGCTTGAGGCGGGGAAACATTCAGTACTTC.

This rearrangement joins TRBV20-1 to TRBJ2-7, with a tentative D call TRBD1 (5 bases). This CDR3 is 13 amino acids long. Germline V lookup: CDR1 DFQATT, CDR2 SNEGSKA (reference sequence). Trimming pared 0 bases from V and 3 bases from J, leaving 9 bases between. CDR3 DNA: TGCAGTGCTAGAGAGTCAGGGAACTACGAGCAGTACGTC. Translated, it gives CSARESGNYEQYV.

This clonotype was found a few times. The chain uses TRBV6-6 and TRBJ1-1; D is ambiguous. Trimming took off 4 bases at V and 4 bases at J, with 16 bases between the two ends. The CDR3 is 15 residues long. Germline CDR1 reads MNHNY; CDR2 reads SVGAGI (reference sequence). This CDR3 reads CASSSTLGRGTEAFF. The CDR3, as DNA: TGTGCCAGCAGTTCGACCCTCGGTCGTGGCACTGAAGCTTTCTTT.

The rearrangement joins TRBV27 to TRBJ2-5, with D perhaps matching TRBD1 or TRBD2 (5 bases each). The CDR3 extends over 16 amino acids. CDR1 and CDR2 (germline): MNHEY, SMNVEV (reference sequence). V was trimmed by 6 bases and J by 2 bases, leaving 19 bases between them. The CDR3 DNA is TGTGCCAGCAGACATCGGGACGGCTTTCTACAAGAGACCCAGTACTTC. Its translation: CASRHRDGFLQETQYF.

The genes are TRBV19 and TRBJ2-7; D is possibly TRBD1 (5 bases). Germline-derived CDR1 and CDR2 are LNHDA and SQIVND (reference sequence). This CDR3 is 12 amino acids long. Deletions cut 8 bases from V and 2 bases from J, with 10 bases between. The CDR3 is CASGWGTYEQYF. CDR3 sequence (DNA): TGTGCCAGTGGCTGGGGCACCTACGAGCAGTACTTC.

The V call is TRBV28, the J call TRBJ2-4; 9 positions match TRBD1. This CDR3 has 16 amino acids. Germline CDR1 and CDR2: MDHEN and SYDVKM. Trimming took 6 bases from V and 3 from J; bases not matched to a gene: 9. The CDR3 protein is CASRSRDRADKNIQYF. The CDR3 DNA reads as TGTGCCAGCAGATCCCGGGACAGGGCTGACAAAAACATTCAGTACTTC.

This clonotype was counted between two and nine times. The J gene is TRBJ1-3, the V gene TRBV5-6; 10 nucleotides agree with TRBD1. The CDR3 spans 21 residues. Germline lookup yields CDR1 SGHDT and CDR2 YYEEEE. The J segment lost 3 bases and the V segment lost 4 bases, leaving 22 bases of the junction unmatched. The CDR3 protein is CASSRTEDRDRGVLFGNTIYF. The CDR3 DNA sequence: TGTGCCAGCAGCCGCACGGAGGACCGGGACAGGGGTGTCTTATTTGGAAACACCATATATTTT.

This chain connects TRBV6-4 to TRBJ2-1; no reliable D call. The V end lost 3 bases, the J end lost 3 bases, and 12 bases lay between the germline ends. The CDR3 has 15 amino acids. Germline CDR1 reads MRHNA; CDR2 reads SNTAGT. The DNA of the CDR3 is TGTGCCAGCAGTGAGAGATCAGGCAACTACAATGAGCAGTTCTTC. Translated, it gives CASSERSGNYNEQFF.

The genes are TRBV20-1 and TRBJ2-1, with no clear D. V was cut by 0 bases and J by 3 bases, with 12 bases left in between. The V gene's germline CDR1 is DFQATT and CDR2 SNEGSKA (reference sequence). The CDR3 length is 15 residues. CDR3 sequence (DNA): TGCAGTGCTAGAGATCCTGGCGGCCACTACAATGAGCAGTTCTTC. Its translation: CSARDPGGHYNEQFF.

This clonotype was seen ten or more times. The chain uses TRBV28 and TRBJ1-2, with TRBD1 matching over 7 bases. The CDR3 spans 15 residues. Germline CDR1 MDHEN, CDR2 SYDVKM. V lost 4 bases, J lost 2 bases, and 7 bases stayed unmatched. This chain's CDR3 is CASSSLQGMNYGYTF. The CDR3 nucleotides read TGTGCCAGCAGTTCGTTACAGGGGATGAACTATGGCTACACCTTC.

V gene TRBV25-1 combines with J gene TRBJ2-1; TRBD1 aligns across 10 bases. The junction had 15 bases not matched to a gene; V was cut back by 8 bases and J by 5 bases. The CDR3 has 17 residues. Germline assignment: CDR1 MGHDK and CDR2 SYGVNS. CDR3 in DNA: TGTGCCAGCGGGGGCTCCGAGACCGGGACAGGGGACAATGAGCAGTTCTTC. Translating it yields CASGGSETGTGDNEQFF. Supplemented by reference TRBV25-1 and TRBJ2-1, the full variable domain reads EADIYQTPRYLVIGTGKKITLECSQTMGHDKMYWYQQDPGMELHLIHYSYGVNSTEKGDLSSESTVSRIRTEHFPLTLESARPSHTSQYLCASGGSETGTGDNEQFFGPGTRLTVL.

The chain employs TRBV28 and TRBJ1-5; D not resolved. The germline CDR1 and CDR2 sequences are MDHEN and SYDVKM. V shed 8 bases and J shed 0 bases, with 11 bases lying between them. The CDR3 has 14 amino acids. The CDR3 loop reads CASANRGSNQPQHF. Written as DNA, the CDR3 is TGTGCCAGCGCCAACCGGGGTAGCAATCAGCCCCAGCATTTT.

The sample holds one count of this clonotype. The chain combines TRBV6-2 or TRBV6-3 with TRBJ2-7; maybe TRBD2 (5 bases). The CDR3 spans 15 residues. Germline values: CDR1 MNHEY, CDR2 SVGEGT. Trimming shortened V by 2 bases and J by 0 bases, and 11 bases separated the two germline ends. CDR3 in amino acids: CASSYGQRSSYEQYV. CDR3 nucleotides: TGTGCCAGCAGTTACGGTCAGCGGAGCTCCTACGAGCAGTACGTC.

The gene calls are TRBV14 and TRBJ1-3; no reliable D call. Germline assignment: CDR1 SGHDN and CDR2 FVKESK. V was cut by 1 base and J by 3 bases, with 7 bases left in between. This CDR3 region has 14 residues. The CDR3 sequence: CASSQARFGNTIYF. CDR3 DNA: TGTGCCAGCAGCCAAGCCAGGTTTGGAAACACCATATATTTT.

The CDR3 DNA follows: TGTGCCAGCAGCCAAGTTGACCCGCTTGGGTACAATGAGCAGTTCTTC. It translates to CASSQVDPLGYNEQFF. The chain carries TRBV4-2 and TRBJ2-1; unclear D gene. The germline V gene encodes CDR1 LGHNA and CDR2 YNFKEQ. Trimming stripped 1 base from V and 4 bases from J, with 14 bases between. The CDR3 loop spans 16 amino acids.

The rearrangement joins TRBV13 to TRBJ1-5; D call uncertain. CDR1 is PRHDT and CDR2 is FYEKMQ in the germline V gene (reference sequence). The CDR3 spans 14 residues. Trimming pared 4 bases from V and 1 base from J, leaving 8 bases between. The CDR3 protein is CASSSRRSNQPQHF. The DNA for the CDR3 is TGTGCCAGCAGCTCCCGGAGAAGCAATCAGCCCCAGCATTTT.

The chain couples TRBV2 to TRBJ2-1, with 9 bases fitting TRBD1. The germline V gene encodes CDR1 SNHLY and CDR2 FYNNEI. This CDR3 has 16 residues. The V segment lost 5 bases and the J segment 3 bases; nucleotides outside the gene matches: 8. The CDR3 spells CASSSNRDRVYNEQFF. Here the CDR3 DNA reads TGTGCCAGCAGTAGCAACCGGGACAGGGTCTACAATGAGCAGTTCTTC.

The rearrangement uses TRBV19 and TRBJ1-2, with D hard to call. Germline V gene data show CDR1 as LNHDA and CDR2 as SQIVND (reference sequence). The CDR3 has 13 amino acids. The ends were cut back, 3 bases at V and 4 bases at J, with 9 bases in the middle. DNA of the CDR3: TGTGCCAGTAGTATTGGACGGATCTATGGCTACACCTTC. Encoded protein: CASSIGRIYGYTF.

This clonotype was picked up a small number of times. This sequence joins TRBV20-1 and TRBJ2-7; 8 bases fit TRBD2. Trimming took 3 bases from V and 11 from J; bases not matched to a gene: 3. This CDR3 is built from 10 residues. Per the germline V gene, CDR1 is DFQATT and CDR2 is SNEGSKA (reference sequence). The CDR3 protein is CSASPGLEYV. CDR3 nucleotides: TGCAGTGCTAGTCCGGGACTAGAGTACGTC.

The chain carries TRBV15 and TRBJ1-2, with D uncertain. V was clipped by 8 bases and J by 4 bases, with 20 bases between them. The CDR3 contains 15 residues. Looked up from germline, CDR1 is LNHNV and CDR2 is YYDKDF (reference sequence). CDR3 bases: TGTGCCACCCCTACCTATTTGGCGGAGCGCTATGGCTACACCTTC. Its protein product is CATPTYLAERYGYTF.

The rearrangement uses TRBV7-8 and TRBJ1-2; tentatively, D is TRBD1 (5 bases). The CDR3 extends over 14 amino acids. V dropped 1 base and J dropped 1 base, with 7 bases sitting between them. Germline V gene lookup returns CDR1 SGHVS and CDR2 FQNEAQ. The CDR3 spells CASSLVGDNYGYTF. The CDR3 DNA reads as TGTGCCAGCAGCTTAGTAGGGGATAACTATGGCTACACCTTC.

About this clonotype: At one end the junction does not follow the germline gene, possibly because of a read error. CDR3 amino acids: CVSSELSGQSNGYTF. The CDR3 DNA reads TGTGTCAGCAGTGAACTATCGGGACAATCAAATGGCTACACCTTC. The rearrangement joins TRBV6-1 to TRBJ1-2, with a tentative D call TRBD1 (6 bases). Germline V gives CDR1 MNHNS, CDR2 SASEGT. The CDR3 consists of 15 residues.

The V and J genes are TRBV4-2 and TRBJ2-1; 7 nucleotides match TRBD2. The germline V gene has CDR1 LGHNA and CDR2 YNFKEQ. The J segment lost 2 bases and the V segment lost 0 bases, leaving 16 bases of the junction unmatched. This CDR3 is built from 20 residues. The CDR3 nucleotides are TGTGCCAGCAGCCAAGATCCCCTAGCGGCTAACCTCTCTCCCTACAATGAGCAGTTCTTC. This gives the protein CASSQDPLAANLSPYNEQFF.